This T cell receptor beta chain was identified in a study of cytotoxic CD8 clonotypes in ibrutinib-treated CLL. Study-wide results and limits: Exceeding age-matched healthy donors, baseline clonality also tracked the counts of circulating CD8+ T cells.

On this clone itself: The antigen remains undetermined.

Sequencing was performed with immunoSEQ multiplex PCR; in TCRdb, only in-frame clones are kept and a portion is missing. Of 150,000 to 200,000 clones listed, around 84% are singletons. V gave up 1 base and J gave up 7 bases, with 13 bases separating them. CDR3 length equals 14 residues. Germline values: CDR1 SGHTA, CDR2 FQGNSA. The origin of this receptor is a human donor with chronic lymphocytic leukemia. Sequenced here: PBMCs, sampled after 12 months of ibrutinib treatment. The chain recombines TRBV7-2 with TRBJ2-5, with D tentatively TRBD1 (5 bases). The CDR3: CASSLEGQRGTQYF. DNA for the CDR3: TGTGCCAGCAGCTTAGAAGGGCAAAGGGGGACCCAGTACTTC.